The rows below give T cell receptor beta chains drawn from one sample of a study of CD8+CD57+ T cells in acquired aplastic anemia. TCRdb used MiXCR to reprocess the reads, holding one entry per CDR3 protein. The sample includes about 200,000 distinct CDR3 sequences, approximately 60% of them seen just once. Sequences were obtained from sorted CD4+, CD8+, or CD8+CD57+ T cells (not recorded which) from PBMCs. These receptors were obtained from a human donor with aplastic anemia. The CDR3 runs from the conserved cysteine through the conserved F or W. D genes are given only for firm matches. Size values are once, few and many counts, or a class for expanded clones, and some rows have none.

TRBJ2-1,TRBD2,-,TRBV7-2,TGTGCCAGCAGCCCGACTAGCGGCTTGCAGTTCTTC,CASSPTSGLQFF
TRBJ2-7,-,-,TRBV20-1,TGCAGTGCTAAGGGTATGCGGGGAAGGACCTACGAGCAGTACTTC,CSAKGMRGRTYEQYF
TRBJ2-3,TRBD2,few,TRBV20-1,TGCAGTGCTAGAGGGACTAGCGGCACAGATACGCAGTATTTT,CSARGTSGTDTQYF
TRBJ2-7,-,-,TRBV20-1,TGCAGTGCTAGAGCGGAGTTCGGCTCCTACGAGCAGTACTTC,CSARAEFGSYEQYF
TRBJ2-3,-,many,TRBV4-1,TGCGCCAGCAGCCAGTCGCAGGGCGCAGATACGCAGTATTTT,CASSQSQGADTQYF
TRBJ2-7,-,-,TRBV7-2,TGCGCCAGCAGCCAAGAATGGGGAACCGGCTACGAGCAGTACTTC,CASSQEWGTGYEQYF
TRBJ1-2,-,few,TRBV5-4,TGTGCCAGCAGCCCCTTACTGACTAACTATGGCTACACCTTC,CASSPLLTNYGYTF
TRBJ2-7,-,-,TRBV20-1,TGCAGTGCTAGACGCAGGGAGTCTACGGGGTATTACACTGAGCAGCTCTTC,CSARRRESTGYYTEQLF
TRBJ1-5,-,many,TRBV24-1,TGTGCCACCAGTGATTTAGGGGTCAATCAGCCCCAGCATTTT,CATSDLGVNQPQHF
TRBJ1-4,-,-,TRBV4-3,TGCGCCAGCAGCCAAGTGGGGGGGGGCCCCTTCTTT,CASSQVGGGPFF
TRBJ2-7,-,-,TRBV5-1,TGCGCCAGCAGCCCCTCCAGGGCCCTTACCTACGAGCAGTACTTC,CASSPSRALTYEQYF
TRBJ2-7,-,few,TRBV20-1,TGCAGTGCACCCGCCCCGGGCGAGCAGTACTTC,CSAPAPGEQYF
TRBJ1-4,-,-,TRBV5-1,TGCGCCAGCAGCCCGGTGAGGGCCTCAACTAATGAAAAACTGTTTTTT,CASSPVRASTNEKLFF
TRBJ2-2,TRBD1,-,TRBV6-4,TGTGCCAGCAGTGATGGACAGGGCGGCACCGGGGAGCTGTTTTTT,CASSDGQGGTGELFF
TRBJ2-1,-,-,TRBV29-1,TGCAGCGTTGAGGTAGCATGGAATGAGCAGTTCTTC,CSVEVAWNEQFF
TRBJ2-1,TRBD2,few,TRBV12-3/TRBV12-4,TGTGCCAGCAGTGAACATCTAGCGGGAGGCGGCAATGAGCAGTTCTTC,CASSEHLAGGGNEQFF
TRBJ2-3,-,-,TRBV24-1,TGTGCCACCAGTATCGGGACAAGCACAGATACGCAGTATTTT,CATSIGTSTDTQYF
TRBJ2-5,-,-,TRBV7-6,TGTGCCAGCAGCTTAGCGGGGGGACGTATAGAGACCCAGTACTTC,CASSLAGGRIETQYF
TRBJ1-1,TRBD1,-,TRBV7-6,TGTGCCAGCAGCCTCGGGACAGGGGCTGAAGCTTTCTTT,CASSLGTGAEAFF
TRBJ2-1,-,-,TRBV7-2,TGTGCCAGCAGCCCGGGACTGTCCAATGAGCAGTTCTTC,CASSPGLSNEQFF
TRBJ2-7,-,-,TRBV7-9,TGTGCCAGCAGCTCCTCAAGGGGGAACTACGAGCAGTACTTC,CASSSSRGNYEQYF
TRBJ2-7,-,-,TRBV7-3,TGTGCCAGCAGCTCGCAGGGTGTTGGTTACGAGCAGTACTTC,CASSSQGVGYEQYF
TRBJ1-1,-,-,TRBV10-2,TGCGCCAGCAGTGAGTCGACAGGAGGTGGGAACACTGAAGCTTTCTTT,CASSESTGGGNTEAFF
TRBJ2-7,-,few,TRBV20-1,TGCAGTGCTAGAGGGGAGTGGCGCCCCTACGAGCAGTACTTC,CSARGEWRPYEQYF
TRBJ2-3,-,few,TRBV7-6,TGTGCCAGCAGCTTATTGGGCGGAGGCACAGATACGCAGTATTTT,CASSLLGGGTDTQYF
TRBJ2-1,-,-,TRBV24-1,TGTGCCACCAGTGAGAGGGCGGTAGGCTACAATGAGCAGTTCTTC,CATSERAVGYNEQFF
TRBJ1-2,TRBD1,-,TRBV5-6,TGTGCCAGCAGCTCCCTCGACAGGGGTGGTGGCTACACCTTC,CASSSLDRGGGYTF
TRBJ1-1,-,many,TRBV7-8,TGTGCCAGCAGCTTAGGGCGGGGGGACACTGAAGCTTTCTTT,CASSLGRGDTEAFF
TRBJ1-1,-,-,TRBV25-1,TGTGCCAGCAAGGAGTCCACTGAAGCTTTCTTT,CASKESTEAFF
TRBJ2-5,TRBD1,-,TRBV7-2,TGTGCCAGCAGCTTAGGGGACAGGGAGGAGACCCAGTACTTC,CASSLGDREETQYF
TRBJ1-5,-,-,TRBV2,TGTGCCAGCAGTTCTGACCCAGTCGGGGATCAGCCCCAGCATTTT,CASSSDPVGDQPQHF
TRBJ2-7,-,-,TRBV7-2,TGTGCCAGCAGCAAAACCGACGAGGGGGAGCAGTACTTC,CASSKTDEGEQYF
TRBJ2-2,-,-,TRBV10-1,TGCGCCAGCAGTGAGGGAGGTTTGGACACCGGGGAGCTGTTTTTT,CASSEGGLDTGELFF
TRBJ2-7,-,-,TRBV7-6,TGTGCCAGCAGCTTAGTGGCAGACTACGAGCAGTACTTC,CASSLVADYEQYF
TRBJ2-7,TRBD1,-,TRBV7-8,TGCGCCAGCAGTCTTGGACAGGATACGAGGCAGTACTTC,CASSLGQDTRQYF
TRBJ2-6,TRBD1,-,TRBV15,TGTGCCACCAGCAGAGCTACCGGGACAGGAAGCTCTGGGGCCAACGTCCTGACTTTC,CATSRATGTGSSGANVLTF
TRBJ2-7,-,-,TRBV2,TGTGCCAGCAGCTTAGCGGGACAGGGATACTTC,CASSLAGQGYF
TRBJ2-2,TRBD2,few,TRBV7-2,TGTGCCAGCAGCCCCCACCTACTAGCGGGGGGGCCTCGAACCGGGGAGCTGTTTTTT,CASSPHLLAGGPRTGELFF
TRBJ1-1,-,-,TRBV11-2,TGTGCCAGCAGCTTAGGGGGGTTTATGAACACTGGAGCTTTCTTT,CASSLGGFMNTGAFF
TRBJ2-3,-,-,TRBV15,TGTGCCACCAGCAGAGGTGTCGGGACTAGCACAGATACGCAGTATTTT,CATSRGVGTSTDTQYF
TRBJ2-3,TRBD2,few,TRBV3-1,TGTGCCAGCAGCCAAGAAGTTAGCGGGGGTTCTAGCACAGATACGCAGTATTTT,CASSQEVSGGSSTDTQYF